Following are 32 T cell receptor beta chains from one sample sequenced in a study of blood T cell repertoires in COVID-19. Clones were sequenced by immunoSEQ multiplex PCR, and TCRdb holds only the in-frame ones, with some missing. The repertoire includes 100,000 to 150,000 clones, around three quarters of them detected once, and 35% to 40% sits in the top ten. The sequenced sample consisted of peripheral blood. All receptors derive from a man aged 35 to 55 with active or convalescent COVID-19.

CDR3 sequence reads: CASSHSAMNTEAFF. CDR3 sequence (DNA): TGTGCCAGCAGCCACAGTGCTATGAACACTGAAGCTTTCTTT. V and J are TRBV7-2 and TRBJ1-1; D unresolved. V lost 5 bases and J lost 0, with 10 bases in between. CDR1 is SGHTA, CDR2 FQGNSA, per germline. This CDR3 has 14 residues.

CDR3 DNA sequence: TGTGCCAGCAGTTCAGGCTTTTCGAACACTGAAGCTTTCTTT. As protein: CASSSGFSNTEAFF. The V call is TRBV5-4, the J call TRBJ1-1; D ambiguous. The CDR3 covers 14 residues. Germline CDR1 is SGHNT and CDR2 is YYREEE (reference sequence). Between the trimmed V and J ends, which lost 5 bases and 1 base, there was a span of 12 bases.

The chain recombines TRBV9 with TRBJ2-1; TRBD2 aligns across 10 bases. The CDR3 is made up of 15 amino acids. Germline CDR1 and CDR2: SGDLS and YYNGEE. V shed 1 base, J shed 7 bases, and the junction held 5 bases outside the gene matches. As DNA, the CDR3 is TGTGCCAGCAGCGTATCTAGCGGGAGCTGGAATGAGCAGTTCTTC. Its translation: CASSVSSGSWNEQFF. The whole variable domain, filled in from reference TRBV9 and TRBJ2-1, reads DSGVTQTPKHLITATGQRVTLRCSPRSGDLSVYWYQQSLDQGLQFLIQYYNGEERAKGNILERFSAQQFPDLHSELNLSSLELGDSALYFCASSVSSGSWNEQFFGPGTRLTVL.

CDR3 coding DNA: TGCGCCAGCAGCCATGTTGTGGGGCGCGGGGGGAACACTGAAGCTTTCTTT. This translates into CASSHVVGRGGNTEAFF. The chain couples TRBV4-1 to TRBJ1-1; a weak D match, TRBD1 (5 bases). Germline V gene data show CDR1 as MGHRA and CDR2 as YSYEKL. The CDR3 spans 17 residues. Trimming removed 3 bases at V and 1 base at J, with 18 bases between.

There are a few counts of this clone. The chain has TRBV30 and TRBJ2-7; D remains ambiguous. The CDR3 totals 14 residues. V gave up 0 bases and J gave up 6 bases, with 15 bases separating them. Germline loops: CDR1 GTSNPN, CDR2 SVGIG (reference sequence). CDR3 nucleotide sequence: TGTGCCTGGAGTGTAATACTAAGAGGTGGCGAGCAGTACTTC. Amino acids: CAWSVILRGGEQYF.

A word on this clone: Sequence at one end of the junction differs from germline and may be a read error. DNA for the CDR3: TGTACCAGTAGGGGACTTTCGAACAATGAGCAGTTCTTC. It encodes CTSRGLSNNEQFF. This sequence joins TRBV19 and TRBJ2-1; TRBD2 is a possible D gene (6 bases). Germline-derived CDR1 and CDR2 are LNHDA and SQIVND (reference sequence). The CDR3 runs 13 residues.

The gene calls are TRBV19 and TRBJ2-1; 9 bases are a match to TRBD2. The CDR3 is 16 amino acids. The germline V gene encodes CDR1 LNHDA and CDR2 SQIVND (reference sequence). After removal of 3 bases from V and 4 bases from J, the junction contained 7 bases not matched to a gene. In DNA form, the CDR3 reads TGTGCCAGTAGTATCATTCACGCGGGAGGGTACAATGAGCAGTTCTTC. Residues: CASSIIHAGGYNEQFF.

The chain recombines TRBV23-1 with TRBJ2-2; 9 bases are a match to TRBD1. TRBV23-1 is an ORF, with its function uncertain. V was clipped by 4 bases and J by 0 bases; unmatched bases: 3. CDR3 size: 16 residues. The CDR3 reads CASSPGQGSNTGELFF. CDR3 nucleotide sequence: TGCGCCAGCAGTCCTGGACAGGGGTCGAACACCGGGGAGCTGTTTTTT.

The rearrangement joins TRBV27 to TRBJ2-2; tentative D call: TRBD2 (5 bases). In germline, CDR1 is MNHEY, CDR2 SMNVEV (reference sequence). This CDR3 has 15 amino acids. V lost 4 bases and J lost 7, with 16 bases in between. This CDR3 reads CASSSLGEGVGELFF. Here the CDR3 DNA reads TGTGCCAGCAGTTCCCTCGGCGAGGGAGTCGGGGAGCTGTTTTTT.

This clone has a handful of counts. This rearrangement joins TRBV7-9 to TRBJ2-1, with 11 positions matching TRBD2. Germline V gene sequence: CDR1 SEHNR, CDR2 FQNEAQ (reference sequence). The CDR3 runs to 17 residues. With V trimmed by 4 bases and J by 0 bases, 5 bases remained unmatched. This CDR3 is CASSYGLAGISYNEQFF. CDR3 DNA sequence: TGTGCCAGCAGCTACGGACTAGCGGGCATCTCCTACAATGAGCAGTTCTTC.

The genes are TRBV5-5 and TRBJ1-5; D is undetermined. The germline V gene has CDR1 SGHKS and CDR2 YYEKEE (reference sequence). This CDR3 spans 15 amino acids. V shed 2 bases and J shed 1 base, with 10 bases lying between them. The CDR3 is CASSLWGESNQPQHF. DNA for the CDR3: TGTGCCAGCAGCTTATGGGGAGAAAGCAATCAGCCCCAGCATTTT.

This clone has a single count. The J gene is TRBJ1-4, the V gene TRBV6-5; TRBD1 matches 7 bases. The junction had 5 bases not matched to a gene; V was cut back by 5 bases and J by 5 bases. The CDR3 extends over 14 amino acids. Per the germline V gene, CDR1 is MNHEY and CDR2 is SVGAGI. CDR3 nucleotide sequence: TGTGCCAGCAGTCCGACAGGGCAGAATGAAAAACTGTTTTTT. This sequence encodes CASSPTGQNEKLFF.

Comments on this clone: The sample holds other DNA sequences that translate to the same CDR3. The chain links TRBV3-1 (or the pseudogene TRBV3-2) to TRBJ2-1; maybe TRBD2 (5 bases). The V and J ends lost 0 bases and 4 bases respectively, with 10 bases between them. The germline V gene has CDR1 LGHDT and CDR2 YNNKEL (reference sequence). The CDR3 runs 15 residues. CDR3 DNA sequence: TGTGCCAGCAGCCAAGATACGAGCGGTTACAATGAGCAGTTCTTC. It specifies CASSQDTSGYNEQFF.

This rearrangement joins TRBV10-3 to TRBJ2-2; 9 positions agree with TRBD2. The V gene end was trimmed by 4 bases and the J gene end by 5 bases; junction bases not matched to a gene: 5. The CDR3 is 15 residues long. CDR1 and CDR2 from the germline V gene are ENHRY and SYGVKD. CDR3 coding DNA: TGTGCCATCAGTGCAGCTAGCGGGATGACCGGGGAGCTGTTTTTT. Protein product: CAISAASGMTGELFF.

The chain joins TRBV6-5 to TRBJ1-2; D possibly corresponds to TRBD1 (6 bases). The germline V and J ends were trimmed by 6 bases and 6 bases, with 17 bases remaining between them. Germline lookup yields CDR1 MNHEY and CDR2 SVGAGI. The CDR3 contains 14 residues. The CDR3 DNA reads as TGTGCCAGCAGCCCCAACCGGGACATTCATGGCTACACCTTC. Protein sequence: CASSPNRDIHGYTF.

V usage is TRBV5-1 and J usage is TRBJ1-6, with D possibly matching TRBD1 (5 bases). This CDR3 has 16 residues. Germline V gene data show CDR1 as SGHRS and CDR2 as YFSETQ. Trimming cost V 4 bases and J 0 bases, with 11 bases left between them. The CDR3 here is CASSPGGSSYNSPLHF. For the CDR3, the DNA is TGCGCCAGCAGCCCCGGGGGGAGCTCCTATAATTCACCCCTCCACTTT.

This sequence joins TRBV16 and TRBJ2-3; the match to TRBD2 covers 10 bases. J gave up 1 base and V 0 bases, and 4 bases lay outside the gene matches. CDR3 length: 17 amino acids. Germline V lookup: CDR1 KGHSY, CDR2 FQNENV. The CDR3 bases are TGTGCCAGCAGCCAATCGCCGCTAGCGGGAGGCACAGATACGCAGTATTTT. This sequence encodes CASSQSPLAGGTDTQYF.

In nucleotides, the CDR3 is TGTGCCAGCAGTTTAACCAGGTGGAACACTGAAGCTTTCTTT. It codes for CASSLTRWNTEAFF. This rearrangement joins TRBV27 to TRBJ1-1, with D unresolved. V shed 2 bases and J shed 1 base, with 8 bases lying between them. Germline CDR1 is MNHEY and CDR2 is SMNVEV (reference sequence). This CDR3 is 14 amino acids long.

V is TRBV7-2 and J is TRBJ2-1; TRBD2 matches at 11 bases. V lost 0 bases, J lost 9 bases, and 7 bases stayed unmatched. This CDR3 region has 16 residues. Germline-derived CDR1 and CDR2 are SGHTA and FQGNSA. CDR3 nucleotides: TGTGCCAGCAGCTTAGCAGGTAGCGGGGGGGGTGGTGAGCAGTTCTTC. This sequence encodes CASSLAGSGGGGEQFF.

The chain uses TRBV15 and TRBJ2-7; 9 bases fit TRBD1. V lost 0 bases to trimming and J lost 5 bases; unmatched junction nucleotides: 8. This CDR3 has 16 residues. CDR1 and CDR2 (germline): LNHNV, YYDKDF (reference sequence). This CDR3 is CATSRERGQGRDEQYF. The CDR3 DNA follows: TGTGCCACCAGCAGAGAGAGGGGACAGGGAAGGGACGAGCAGTACTTC.

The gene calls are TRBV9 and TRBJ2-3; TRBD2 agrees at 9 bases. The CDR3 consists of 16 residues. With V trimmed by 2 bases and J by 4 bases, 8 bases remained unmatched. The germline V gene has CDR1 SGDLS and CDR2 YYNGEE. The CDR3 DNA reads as TGTGCCAGCAGCGTCAGAAGCGGGAGGACCGCAGATACGCAGTATTTT. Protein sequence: CASSVRSGRTADTQYF.

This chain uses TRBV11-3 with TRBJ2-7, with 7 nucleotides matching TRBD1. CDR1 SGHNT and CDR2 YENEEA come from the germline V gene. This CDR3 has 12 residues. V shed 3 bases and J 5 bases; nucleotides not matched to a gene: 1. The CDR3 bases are TGTGCCAGCAGCTTCGGGACAGACGAGCAGTACTTC. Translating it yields CASSFGTDEQYF.

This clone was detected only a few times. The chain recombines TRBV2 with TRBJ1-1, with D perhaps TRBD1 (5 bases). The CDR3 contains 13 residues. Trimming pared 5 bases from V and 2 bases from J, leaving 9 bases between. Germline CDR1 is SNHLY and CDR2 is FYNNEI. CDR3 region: CASSSGANTEAFF. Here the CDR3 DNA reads TGTGCCAGCAGTTCTGGGGCTAACACTGAAGCTTTCTTT.

CDR3: CASSPGGPQGQYF. In nucleotides, the CDR3 is TGTGCCAGCAGTCCGGGGGGCCCCCAAGGGCAGTACTTC. The V and J genes are TRBV7-3 and TRBJ2-7; possible D gene TRBD2, 7 bases. The CDR3 spans 13 residues. In germline, CDR1 is SGHTA, CDR2 FQGTGA. V was pared by 6 bases and J by 9 bases, with 18 bases between.

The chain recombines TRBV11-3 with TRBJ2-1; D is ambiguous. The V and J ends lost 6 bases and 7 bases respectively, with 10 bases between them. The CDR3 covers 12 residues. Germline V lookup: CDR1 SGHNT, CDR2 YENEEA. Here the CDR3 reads CASRVPGNEQFF. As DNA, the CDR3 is TGTGCCAGCAGGGTTCCCGGGAATGAGCAGTTCTTC.

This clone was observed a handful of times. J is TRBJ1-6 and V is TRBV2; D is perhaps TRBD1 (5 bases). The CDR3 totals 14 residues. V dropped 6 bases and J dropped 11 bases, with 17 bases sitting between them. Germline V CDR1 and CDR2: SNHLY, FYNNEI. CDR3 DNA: TGTGCCAGCAGCCCGCCCGGACATACTACACCCCTCCACTTT. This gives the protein CASSPPGHTTPLHF.

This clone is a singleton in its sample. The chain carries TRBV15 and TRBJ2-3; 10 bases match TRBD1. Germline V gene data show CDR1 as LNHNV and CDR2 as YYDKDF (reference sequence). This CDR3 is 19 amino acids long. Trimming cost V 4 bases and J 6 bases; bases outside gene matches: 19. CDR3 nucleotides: TGTGCCACCAGCATTTATGGACAGGGGGAGAACGCGCACGAGGATACGCAGTATTTT. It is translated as CATSIYGQGENAHEDTQYF.

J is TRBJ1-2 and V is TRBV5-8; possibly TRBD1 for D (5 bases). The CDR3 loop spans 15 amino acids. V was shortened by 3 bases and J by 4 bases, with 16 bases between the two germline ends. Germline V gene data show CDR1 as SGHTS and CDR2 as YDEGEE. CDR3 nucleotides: TGTGCCAGCAGCTCAGACCCCGGGGGGTTCTATGGCTACACCTTC. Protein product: CASSSDPGGFYGYTF.

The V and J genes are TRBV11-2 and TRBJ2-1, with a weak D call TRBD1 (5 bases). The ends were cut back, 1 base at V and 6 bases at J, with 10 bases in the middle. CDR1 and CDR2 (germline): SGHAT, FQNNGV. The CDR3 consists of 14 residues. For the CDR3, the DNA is TGTGCCAGCAGCTTAGGCCTAAGGGGCAATGAGCAGTTCTTC. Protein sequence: CASSLGLRGNEQFF.

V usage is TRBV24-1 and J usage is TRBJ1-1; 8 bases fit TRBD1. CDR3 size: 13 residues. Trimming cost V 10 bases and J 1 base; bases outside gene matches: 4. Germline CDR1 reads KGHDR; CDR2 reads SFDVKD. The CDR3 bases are TGTGCCACGGAGGGGACAGGGAACACTGAAGCTTTCTTT. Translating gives CATEGTGNTEAFF.

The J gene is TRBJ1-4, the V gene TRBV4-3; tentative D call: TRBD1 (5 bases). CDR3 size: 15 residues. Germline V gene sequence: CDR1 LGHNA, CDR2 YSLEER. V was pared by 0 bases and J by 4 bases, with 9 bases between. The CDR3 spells CASSQDGRGNEKLFF. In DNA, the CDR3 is TGCGCCAGCAGCCAAGACGGGAGGGGTAATGAAAAACTGTTTTTT.

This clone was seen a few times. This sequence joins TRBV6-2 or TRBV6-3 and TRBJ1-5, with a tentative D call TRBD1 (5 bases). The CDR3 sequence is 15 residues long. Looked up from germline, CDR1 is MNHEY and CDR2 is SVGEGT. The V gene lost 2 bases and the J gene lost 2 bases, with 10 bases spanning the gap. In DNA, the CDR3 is TGTGCCAGCAGTTACGGGGGGTCGGGCAATCAGCCCCAGCATTTT. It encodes CASSYGGSGNQPQHF.